This T cell receptor (beta chain) was observed in a study of shared clonotypes between healthy human individuals. Study outcomes and limitations: Across a handful of donors, naive CD4 shared 5% to 6.5%, naive CD8 under 4%, memory CD4 more than 2%, memory CD8 about 0.38%.

V was shortened by 6 bases and J by 7 bases, with 9 bases between the two germline ends. There are 11 residues in the CDR3. The germline gives CDR1 MGHDK, CDR2 SYGVNS. The table came from immunoSEQ multiplex PCR; TCRdb's copy has only in-frame clones and leaves some out. The sample shows around 2.1 million clones, around 93% of them seen only once. Selected positively for CCR7 and CD45RO-negative, naive CD8 cells excluded terminally differentiated effector memory CD45RA+ cells. Comment on this clone: Its matching antigen is unknown. Other nucleotide sequences in the sample specify the same CDR3.

The rearrangement uses TRBV25-1 and TRBJ2-5; D is possibly TRBD1 (6 bases). The TCR was taken from a man aged 18 to 35 in good health. Some clones in this sample may be carry-over from other donors' samples. What was sequenced was naive CD8+ T cells from PBMCs. In DNA, the CDR3 is TGTGCCAGCAGCGAAGGGGGGACCCAGTACTTC. It is translated as CASSEGGTQYF.